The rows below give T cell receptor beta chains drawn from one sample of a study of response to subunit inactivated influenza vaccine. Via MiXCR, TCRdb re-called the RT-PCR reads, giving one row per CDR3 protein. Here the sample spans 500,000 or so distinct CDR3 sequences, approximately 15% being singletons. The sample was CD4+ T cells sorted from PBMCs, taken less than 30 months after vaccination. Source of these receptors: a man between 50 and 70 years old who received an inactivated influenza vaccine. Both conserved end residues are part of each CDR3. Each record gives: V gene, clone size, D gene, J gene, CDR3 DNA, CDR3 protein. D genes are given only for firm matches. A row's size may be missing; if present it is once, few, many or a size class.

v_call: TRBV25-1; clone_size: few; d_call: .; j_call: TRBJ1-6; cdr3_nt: TGTGCCAGCACCCAAGGGAACACAAATTCACCCCTCCACTTT; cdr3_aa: CASTQGNTNSPLHF
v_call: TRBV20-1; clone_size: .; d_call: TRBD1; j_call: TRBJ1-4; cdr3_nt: TGCAGTGCTAGGACACCTGGACAGGGGGGGTATGAAAAACTGTTTTTT; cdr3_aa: CSARTPGQGGYEKLFF
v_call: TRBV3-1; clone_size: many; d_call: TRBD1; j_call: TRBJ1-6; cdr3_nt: TGTGCCAGCAGCCACTCAGGGGGGAATTCACCCCTCCACTTT; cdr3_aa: CASSHSGGNSPLHF
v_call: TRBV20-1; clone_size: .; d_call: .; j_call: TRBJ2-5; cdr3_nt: TGCAGTGCTCTCCCAGCAGGGGGGGGGAAGACCCAGTACTTC; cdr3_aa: CSALPAGGGKTQYF
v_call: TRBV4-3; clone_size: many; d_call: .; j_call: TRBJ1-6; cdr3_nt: TGCGCCAGCAGCCCGGGACACCCGGGGAATTCACCCCTCCACTTT; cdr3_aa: CASSPGHPGNSPLHF
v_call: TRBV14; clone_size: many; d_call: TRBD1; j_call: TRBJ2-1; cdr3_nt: TGTGCCAGCAGCCCCCGACAGGGGGGTGCTCGGTTCTTC; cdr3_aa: CASSPRQGGARFF
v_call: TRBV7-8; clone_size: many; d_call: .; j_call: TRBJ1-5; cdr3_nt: TGTGCCAGCAGCTACTTCACCGGGACACCTAGCAATCAGCCCCAGCATTTT; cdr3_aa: CASSYFTGTPSNQPQHF
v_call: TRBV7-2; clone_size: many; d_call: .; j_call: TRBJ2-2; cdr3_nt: TGTGCCAGCAGCTTAGCACCAGATTCAGGGGACACCGGGGAGCTGTTTTTT; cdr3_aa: CASSLAPDSGDTGELFF
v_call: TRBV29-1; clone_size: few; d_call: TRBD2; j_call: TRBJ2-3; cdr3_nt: TGCAGCGTTACCATAGCGGGAGGACTGGATACGCAGTATTTT; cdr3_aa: CSVTIAGGLDTQYF
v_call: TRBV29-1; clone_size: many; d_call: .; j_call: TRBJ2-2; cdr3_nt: TGCAGCGGCGGCGGAAACGCGAACACCGGGGAGCTGTTTTTT; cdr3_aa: CSGGGNANTGELFF